This is a list of T cell receptor beta chains from one sample in a study of cytotoxic CD8 clonotypes in ibrutinib-treated CLL. Here immunoSEQ multiplex PCR was the method, and the copy in TCRdb shows in-frame clones only, minus some. Among roughly 150,000 clones, approximately 80% were seen once, and the ten largest hold about 4.9%. The sequenced sample was PBMCs, obtained after 24 months of ibrutinib treatment. All receptors derive from a human donor with chronic lymphocytic leukemia. The CDR3 runs from the conserved cysteine through the conserved F or W. The D gene is left open where the match is weak. Rows may omit the clone size; those that give it use once, few, many or a size class.

v_call	d_call	j_call	clone_size	cdr3_nt	cdr3_aa
TRBV9	TRBD1	TRBJ1-4	-	TGTGCCAGCAGTCGGGACAGCAATGAAAAACTGTTTTTT	CASSRDSNEKLFF
TRBV5-4	TRBD1	TRBJ2-1	-	TGTGCCAGCAGCCAGACAGGGGGCGGCTACAATGAGCAGTTCTTC	CASSQTGGGYNEQFF
TRBV7-2	TRBD1	TRBJ1-3	-	TGTGCCAGCAGCCGGGACAGCCCCAGCAGGAACACCATATATTTT	CASSRDSPSRNTIYF
TRBV11-2	-	TRBJ1-1	-	TGTGCCAGCAGCTTAGTGGGATTTGCGATGAACACTGAAGCTTTCTTT	CASSLVGFAMNTEAFF
TRBV10-3	TRBD1	TRBJ2-2	-	TGTGCCATCAGTGAACAGGGGGCCGCCGGGGAGCTGTTTTTT	CAISEQGAAGELFF
TRBV4-2	-	TRBJ1-3	-	TGTGCCAGCAGCTATCGGACGGGCTCTGGAAACACCATATATTTT	CASSYRTGSGNTIYF
TRBV27	-	TRBJ1-2	-	TGTGCCAGCAGTTTACCAGGACCCACCTATGGCTACACCTTC	CASSLPGPTYGYTF
TRBV29-1	-	TRBJ1-1	once	TGCAGCGTTGGATACAGGGTCCCCCGGGGCACTGAAGCTTTCTTT	CSVGYRVPRGTEAFF
TRBV30	-	TRBJ1-5	-	TGTGCCTGGAGTGCAATGGGCCTGCAGCCCCAGCATTTT	CAWSAMGLQPQHF
TRBV4-1	TRBD2	TRBJ2-1	-	TGCGCCAGCAGCGCCCTAGCGGGACGGCCTGACAATGAGCAGTTCTTC	CASSALAGRPDNEQFF
TRBV30	TRBD2	TRBJ2-7	-	TGTGCCTGGGGCCTTAGCGGGGGGCCCCACGAGCAGTACTTC	CAWGLSGGPHEQYF
TRBV23-1	TRBD1	TRBJ1-4	-	TGCGCCAGCCGTATCAGGGGGCGGGAAAAACTGTTTTTT	CASRIRGREKLFF
TRBV18	-	TRBJ2-7	-	TGTGCCAGCTCACCAATGGCCTGGGGCAGCTCCTACGAGCAGTACTTC	CASSPMAWGSSYEQYF
TRBV10-3	-	TRBJ1-5	few	TGTGCCACATCGACGCAGTATAGCAATCAGCCCCAGCATTTT	CATSTQYSNQPQHF